This T cell receptor beta chain was observed in a study of identical twins. TCRdb itself ran the 5' RACE reads through MiXCR, one entry per CDR3 protein. The sample consists of about 190,000 distinct CDR3 sequences, around a sixth of them appearing once. V was cut by 2 bases and J by 12 bases, with 15 bases left in between. The germline CDR1 and CDR2 sequences are SGHRS and YFSETQ. The CDR3 loop spans 13 amino acids. This clonotype was seen at least ten times. A further study also used this sample, focusing on T cells expressing NK-cell markers. That work adds: In a few donors, dominant clonotypes made up about 28.3-65% of CD3+CD56-NKG2C+ cells.

This chain joins TRBV5-1 and TRBJ2-1; perhaps D is TRBD1 or TRBD2 (5 bases each). The origin of this receptor is a woman aged 18-29 years in good health. Sequences were obtained from CD8+ T cells sorted from blood. The CDR3 nucleotides read TGCGCCAGCAGCTTTGGGGGTGGCTATCTGCAGTTCTTC. It specifies CASSFGGGYLQFF.